Following are 25 T cell receptor beta chains from one sample sequenced in a study of OX40 agonist ivuxolimab in advanced cancers. Sequencing was performed with immunoSEQ multiplex PCR; in TCRdb, only in-frame clones are kept and a portion is missing. In the table there are 55,000 to 70,000 clones, 80% to 95% of which are singletons. Specimen: CD4+ or CD8+ T cells sorted from blood, collected in a trial of the OX40 agonist ivuxolimab. The receptors derive from an adult with an advanced solid tumor such as melanoma, head and neck, liver or kidney cancer.

This chain uses TRBV5-6 with TRBJ1-2; TRBD1 agrees at 7 bases. This CDR3 contains 16 residues. Germline V gene data show CDR1 as SGHDT and CDR2 as YYEEEE. Trimming cost V 0 bases and J 6 bases; bases outside gene matches: 11. The CDR3 is CASSLGGWTGDDGYTF. CDR3 sequence (DNA): TGTGCCAGCAGCTTGGGGGGCTGGACAGGAGATGATGGCTACACCTTC.

J is TRBJ2-7 and V is TRBV27; D is possibly TRBD2 (5 bases). This CDR3 spans 12 amino acids. Germline values: CDR1 MNHEY, CDR2 SMNVEV (reference sequence). V was clipped by 6 bases and J by 4 bases, with 10 bases between them. The CDR3 bases are TGTGCCAGCAGAACCACGGGGTACGAGCAGTACTTC. The encoded protein is CASRTTGYEQYF.

V and J are TRBV2 and TRBJ2-7; TRBD1 might be the D (5 bases). V shed 8 bases and J shed 4 bases, with 9 bases lying between them. Germline V gene sequence: CDR1 SNHLY, CDR2 FYNNEI. This CDR3 comprises 11 residues. This chain's CDR3 is CASGDSYEQYF. DNA for the CDR3: TGTGCCAGCGGAGACAGTTACGAGCAGTACTTC.

This chain joins TRBV5-1 and TRBJ1-6; 9 positions agree with TRBD1. J was trimmed by 8 bases and V by 1 base; bases with no gene match: 7. From germline, CDR1 is SGHRS and CDR2 YFSETQ. The CDR3 sequence is 16 residues long. In DNA, the CDR3 is TGCGCCAGCAGCTTGAACAGGGGGCAATTGGATTCACCCCTCCACTTT. Protein: CASSLNRGQLDSPLHF.

The chain is built from TRBV27 and TRBJ2-1, with 12 bases aligning to TRBD2. V shed 2 bases, J shed 7 bases, and the junction held 6 bases outside the gene matches. Germline V gives CDR1 MNHEY, CDR2 SMNVEV (reference sequence). The CDR3 spans 16 residues. The CDR3 nucleotides read TGTGCCAGCAGTTTACTACTAGCGGGGGGCCCGAATGAGCAGTTCTTC. Translated: CASSLLLAGGPNEQFF.

The chain is built from TRBV4-3 and TRBJ1-4; D is ambiguous. Trimming shortened V by 8 bases and J by 4 bases, and 11 bases separated the two germline ends. Germline V gene data show CDR1 as LGHNA and CDR2 as YSLEER. CDR3 length: 13 amino acids. The CDR3 sequence is CASAGSYNEKLFF. The CDR3, as DNA: TGCGCCAGCGCGGGCAGTTATAATGAAAAACTGTTTTTT.

J is TRBJ2-5 and V is TRBV11-2; the D gene could be TRBD1 or TRBD2 (6 bases each). Trimming left V 4 bases short and J 2 bases short, with 17 bases between. The CDR3 sequence is 16 residues long. In germline, CDR1 is SGHAT, CDR2 FQNNGV. CDR3 in DNA: TGTGCCAGCAGCTCAAAATCGGGGGCCGAACAAGAGACCCAGTACTTC. Translating it yields CASSSKSGAEQETQYF.

The genes are TRBV2 and TRBJ1-1; perhaps TRBD1 as D (5 bases). The CDR3 length is 16 residues. Deletions cut 6 bases from V and 2 bases from J, with 19 bases between. Germline V CDR1 and CDR2: SNHLY, FYNNEI. The CDR3 bases are TGTGCCAGCAGCGGGGATAGGGCAGGGCTTAACACTGAAGCTTTCTTT. This encodes CASSGDRAGLNTEAFF.

This chain connects TRBV16 to TRBJ1-2; perhaps TRBD1 as D (5 bases). The V gene's germline CDR1 is KGHSY and CDR2 FQNENV. V lost 4 bases and J 5 bases, leaving 11 bases between the germline ends. CDR3 length: 13 residues. In nucleotides, the CDR3 is TGTGCCAGCAGCCCGGGACGGACTTATGGCTACACCTTC. It specifies CASSPGRTYGYTF. The full variable domain, completed using reference TRBV16 and TRBJ1-2, is GEEVAQTPKHLVRGEGQKAKLYCAPIKGHSYVFWYQQVLKNEFKFLISFQNENVFDETGMPKERFSAKCLPNSPCSLEIQATKLEDSAVYFCASSPGRTYGYTFGSGTRLTVV.

The J gene is TRBJ2-2, the V gene TRBV27; D perhaps matches TRBD1 (5 bases). Trimming removed 3 bases at V and 6 bases at J, with 23 bases between. This CDR3 contains 18 residues. Germline V gene lookup returns CDR1 MNHEY and CDR2 SMNVEV (reference sequence). The CDR3 region has the DNA TGTGCCAGCAGTTTTGGGGCCTTTGAGGCAAGAGAGGCCGGGGAGCTGTTTTTT. Its translation is CASSFGAFEAREAGELFF.

The chain combines TRBV25-1 with TRBJ1-1; TRBD1 is a possible D gene (5 bases). The V gene lost 3 bases and the J gene lost 0 bases, with 17 bases spanning the gap. CDR1 is MGHDK, CDR2 SYGVNS, per germline. The CDR3 has 17 residues. CDR3 sequence (DNA): TGTGCCAGCAGTGACCTCCGGGCAGGACAAATGAACACTGAAGCTTTCTTT. Protein: CASSDLRAGQMNTEAFF. Full variable domain (missing parts from reference TRBV25-1 and TRBJ1-1): EADIYQTPRYLVIGTGKKITLECSQTMGHDKMYWYQQDPGMELHLIHYSYGVNSTEKGDLSSESTVSRIRTEHFPLTLESARPSHTSQYLCASSDLRAGQMNTEAFFGQGTRLTVV.

The chain employs TRBV7-3 and TRBJ2-7, with 8 positions matching TRBD1. Germline V gene data show CDR1 as SGHTA and CDR2 as FQGTGA. The CDR3 consists of 12 residues. The junction had 8 bases not matched to a gene; V was cut back by 4 bases and J by 12 bases. The CDR3 loop is CASSSGGRGVYF. Here the CDR3 DNA reads TGTGCCAGCAGCTCAGGGGGCCGAGGGGTGTACTTC.

This chain uses TRBV19 with TRBJ2-7; the match to TRBD1 covers 9 bases. This CDR3 spans 15 amino acids. Looked up from germline, CDR1 is LNHDA and CDR2 is SQIVND (reference sequence). V lost 6 bases and J lost 3; bases outside the gene matches: 9. In DNA form, the CDR3 reads TGTGCCAGTAGGAAAATACAGGGGGCCCTCTACGAGCAGTACTTC. Its protein is CASRKIQGALYEQYF.

The chain carries TRBV18 and TRBJ1-5; D gene unclear. Looked up from germline, CDR1 is KGHSH and CDR2 is LQKENI. The V and J ends lost 2 bases and 1 base respectively, with 15 bases between them. The CDR3 contains 17 residues. In nucleotides, the CDR3 is TGTGCCAGCTCACCAGAGAGAAGGCAGATCAGCAATCAGCCCCAGCATTTT. It translates to CASSPERRQISNQPQHF.

The chain recombines TRBV6-6 with TRBJ2-7; tentative D call: TRBD1 (6 bases). This CDR3 comprises 13 residues. Per the germline V gene, CDR1 is MNHNY and CDR2 is SVGAGI (reference sequence). Trimming removed 6 bases at V and 5 bases at J, with 14 bases between. In nucleotides, the CDR3 is TGTGCCAGCAGAACCCAAACAGGGAACGAGCAGTACTTC. Its protein is CASRTQTGNEQYF.

The rearrangement joins TRBV6-6 to TRBJ1-5; D gene ambiguous. Trimming stripped 2 bases from V and 1 base from J, with 9 bases between. Germline V gives CDR1 MNHNY, CDR2 SVGAGI (reference sequence). The CDR3 has 15 residues. The CDR3 loop reads CASSYPGRSNQPQHF. In DNA form, the CDR3 reads TGTGCCAGCAGTTACCCCGGTAGGAGCAATCAGCCCCAGCATTTT.

The rearrangement links TRBV7-9 to TRBJ1-2; maybe TRBD1 (5 bases). CDR3 length: 16 residues. CDR1 SEHNR and CDR2 FQNEAQ come from the germline V gene (reference sequence). Trimming shortened V by 6 bases and J by 5 bases, and 22 bases separated the two germline ends. The DNA for the CDR3 is TGTGCCAGCAGATCCACCACCACGGGCAGGGATTATGGCTACACCTTC. Amino acids: CASRSTTTGRDYGYTF.

The chain couples TRBV7-8 to TRBJ1-5; possibly TRBD1 for D (6 bases). CDR3 length equals 13 residues. CDR1 and CDR2 from the germline V gene are SGHVS and FQNEAQ. Trimming took 4 bases from V and 14 from J, leaving 18 bases between them. The DNA of the CDR3 is TGTGCCAGCAGCTGGGTGACAGGTTCAGCGAAGCATTTT. Translation gives CASSWVTGSAKHF.

The chain employs TRBV27 and TRBJ2-1; D may be TRBD2 (6 bases). V lost 3 bases and J lost 5, with 14 bases in between. The germline gives CDR1 MNHEY, CDR2 SMNVEV (reference sequence). The CDR3 loop spans 15 amino acids. The CDR3 DNA follows: TGTGCCAGCAGTTTTGGCCTAGCGATCGACAATGAGCAGTTCTTC. Translating gives CASSFGLAIDNEQFF.

J is TRBJ1-2 and V is TRBV7-9, with 9 bases fitting TRBD1. V dropped 5 bases and J dropped 6; count of bases not matched to a gene: 4. Germline CDR1 and CDR2: SEHNR and FQNEAQ (reference sequence). The CDR3 is 13 residues long. In DNA, the CDR3 is TGTGCCAGCAGCCCACGGGACAGGGATGGCTACACCTTC. Translating gives CASSPRDRDGYTF.

The V and J genes are TRBV7-6 and TRBJ1-1; TRBD1 might be the D (6 bases). The CDR3 sequence is 15 residues long. V was clipped by 5 bases and J by 6 bases, with 19 bases between them. Germline V gene lookup returns CDR1 SGHVS and CDR2 FNYEAQ. The CDR3 coding sequence is TGTGCCAGCAGCCGTGGACAGTTCGGGACTCCTGAAGCTTTCTTT. As protein: CASSRGQFGTPEAFF.

The chain is built from TRBV5-6 and TRBJ2-7; D is uncertain. The ends were cut back, 2 bases at V and 3 bases at J, with 6 bases in the middle. In germline, CDR1 is SGHDT, CDR2 YYEEEE. The CDR3 has 12 residues. The CDR3 is CASSFFGYEQYF. The CDR3, as DNA: TGTGCCAGCAGCTTTTTCGGCTACGAGCAGTACTTC.

V gene TRBV6-6 combines with J gene TRBJ1-5; 7 bases fit TRBD1. Trimming cost V 6 bases and J 5 bases; bases outside gene matches: 13. Germline lookup yields CDR1 MNHNY and CDR2 SVGAGI (reference sequence). The CDR3 has 16 amino acids. Written as DNA, the CDR3 is TGTGCCAGCAGGTACGACAGGGCTAGGGGGTATCAGCCCCAGCATTTT. Protein product: CASRYDRARGYQPQHF.

The rearrangement joins TRBV19 to TRBJ1-4; D ambiguous. The germline V gene encodes CDR1 LNHDA and CDR2 SQIVND (reference sequence). The CDR3 sequence is 15 residues long. The V end was cut by 4 bases, the J end by 0 bases, with 9 bases between. The DNA of the CDR3 is TGTGCCAGTAGTAGGACGGGCTCAACTAATGAAAAACTGTTTTTT. Protein product: CASSRTGSTNEKLFF. The variable domain in full, with the rest retrieved from reference TRBV19 and TRBJ1-4, is DGGITQSPKYLFRKEGQNVTLSCEQNLNHDAMYWYRQDPGQGLRLIYYSQIVNDFQKGDIAEGYSVSREKKESFPLTVTSAQKNPTAFYLCASSRTGSTNEKLFFGSGTQLSVL.

The chain recombines TRBV28 with TRBJ1-5; no clear D. Looked up from germline, CDR1 is MDHEN and CDR2 is SYDVKM. V lost 7 bases and J 6 bases, leaving 13 bases between the germline ends. This CDR3 spans 13 amino acids. CDR3 nucleotides: TGTGCCAGCATCACCAGTGGTTTTCAGCCCCAGCATTTT. It specifies CASITSGFQPQHF.